The TCR beta chain under discussion was sequenced for a study of shared clonotypes between healthy human individuals. Study-level background: Three men and a couple of women, aged 18 to 49, were donors. Three CD4 naive, three CD4 memory, two CD8 naive and one CD8 memory plate were used per donor.

Running of the assay took place at deep level. It was 200 ng DNA, approximately 28,000 T cell genomes, that sorted-subset replicate PCRs used. This table comes from immunoSEQ multiplex PCR, and its TCRdb copy is limited to in-frame clones, with some not included. Of around 2.5 million clones in the sample, over 85% are singletons; the top ten hold about 0.38%. The germline CDR1 and CDR2 sequences are ENHRY and SYGVKD. Trimming removed 3 bases from V and 4 bases from J, with 9 bases in between. The CDR3 covers 13 residues. Sequenced: naive CD4+ T cells from PBMCs. Subset specified: CD45RA+ positively selected. V and J are TRBV10-3 and TRBJ1-2, with a tentative D call TRBD1 (6 bases). The origin of this receptor is a man younger than 30 in good health. Some clones in this sample may be carry-over from other donors' samples. CDR3 sequence: CAISEGGFYGYTF. The CDR3 DNA reads TGTGCCATCAGTGAAGGGGGTTTCTATGGCTACACCTTC.